Listed here are 5 T cell receptor beta chains from one sample, sequenced in a study of blood T cell repertoires in COVID-19. The method was immunoSEQ multiplex PCR; TCRdb's version includes in-frame clones alone and lacks a portion of them. The sample lists a few hundred thousand clones, roughly 90% seen once, with around 7.5% in the top ten. Input material: peripheral blood. These receptor sequences come from a woman aged 60-70 years with COVID-19, enrolled during active disease.

This chain joins TRBV18 and TRBJ1-2; unclear D gene. The CDR3 consists of 14 residues. CDR1 is KGHSH and CDR2 is LQKENI in the germline V gene. Trimming removed 2 bases at V and 3 bases at J, with 10 bases between. CDR3: CASSPTYLDYGYTF. The CDR3 DNA reads TGTGCCAGCTCACCAACCTATTTGGACTATGGCTACACCTTC.

The rearrangement links TRBV4-2 to TRBJ2-1; 10 bases match TRBD2. The trim removed 1 base at V and 7 bases at J, leaving 7 bases unmatched. This CDR3 has 16 amino acids. Per germline, CDR1 LGHNA and CDR2 YNFKEQ. CDR3 DNA: TGTGCCAGCAGCCAAGTAGCGTCTAGCGGGGGTAATGAGCAGTTCTTC. This gives the protein CASSQVASSGGNEQFF.

This rearrangement joins TRBV12-5 to TRBJ1-5; a possible D gene is TRBD1 (5 bases). The CDR3 loop spans 14 amino acids. In germline, CDR1 is LGHNT, CDR2 FRNRAP. The V and J ends lost 6 bases and 4 bases respectively, with 13 bases between them. In nucleotides, the CDR3 is TGTGCTAGTGGGGGGAACAGGAGTAATCAGCCCCAGCATTTT. Its translation is CASGGNRSNQPQHF.

The CDR3 coding sequence is TGTGCCAGCAGCGTAGTAACTAGCGAGGGTACGCAGTATTTT. Residues: CASSVVTSEGTQYF. V is TRBV9 and J is TRBJ2-3; TRBD2 aligns across 7 bases. There are 14 residues in the CDR3. V dropped 0 bases and J dropped 8; count of bases not matched to a gene: 6. The germline gives CDR1 SGDLS, CDR2 YYNGEE.

This chain links TRBV3-1 (or the pseudogene TRBV3-2) with TRBJ2-2, with 14 bases aligning to TRBD2. The V gene end was trimmed by 6 bases and the J gene end by 3 bases; junction bases not matched to a gene: 6. CDR1 is LGHDT, CDR2 YNNKEL, per germline (reference sequence). The CDR3 contains 17 residues. CDR3 nucleotide sequence: TGTGCCAGCAGACAGACTAGCGGGGGGGCCCACACCGGGGAGCTGTTTTTT. It specifies CASRQTSGGAHTGELFF.